Below, one T cell receptor beta chain is given with its context. Its antigen is unknown. The V gene lost 5 bases and the J gene lost 7 bases, with 24 bases spanning the gap. The CDR3 covers 17 residues. These data come from a study of T-cell memory formation after mild COVID-19. Study at large: In these data, TCR clusters were largely donor specific.

Study results and limitations: The CD4+ clones that contracted clustered mainly within CM and EM, and the CD8+ clones concentrated in EMRA.

Libraries for TCRalpha and TCRbeta carried sample barcodes and unique molecular identifiers via 5'RACE. MiXCR, run by TCRdb on the 5' RACE reads, gives a single entry per CDR3 protein. The repertoire consists of about 160,000 distinct CDR3 sequences, with about 28% occurring once and the leading ten covering 9.5% to 15%. This receptor was identified in an adult woman who had mild COVID-19 (a few samples of this study predate the infection). Cell type and time point are not known. Sequencing was performed on PBMCs or a T cell subset sorted from them (not recorded which). The V gene is TRBV23-1, the J gene TRBJ2-1, with D possibly being TRBD1 (6 bases). TRBV23-1 is annotated as an ORF whose role is uncertain. CDR3 in amino acids: CASSSLLGQPPANEQFF. The CDR3 DNA reads TGCGCCAGCAGTTCTCTCCTGGGACAACCCCCTGCTAATGAGCAGTTCTTC.